This TCR beta chain was profiled in a study of human T cells and chemical hapten exposure. Overall study context: After 6 days, upper back 0.01% DPC patch tests were scored. Regarding the study as a whole: While controls formed fewer of them, expanded TCRs formed significantly more large CDR3 similarity clusters.

This clonotype was counted at least ten times. Its specificity is not known. Germline V gives CDR1 KGHSH, CDR2 LQKENI. Deletions cut 3 bases from V and 5 bases from J, with 14 bases between. The CDR3 contains 14 residues. The study used a library that attached unique molecular identifiers to individual cDNA molecules. One entry per CDR3 protein, called by TCRdb with MiXCR from the RACE reads. The sample contains some 180,000 distinct CDR3 sequences, 20% to 25% of which appear only once. Time point reported: patch test 1, 2 weeks after DPC sensitization. Treatment meaning: therapeutic diphenylcyclopropenone sensitization with weekly scalp DPC.

This chain connects TRBV18 to TRBJ2-7; no clear D. This sequence originates from a woman aged 45 to 65 with alopecia areata. Some clones in this sample may be carry-over from other donors' samples. The sample here was whole blood, taken in connection with sensitization to the hapten diphenylcyclopropenone (DPC). Here the CDR3 DNA reads TGTGCCAGCTCACCCATAGGGCGAGTCCACGAGCAGTACTTC. This sequence encodes CASSPIGRVHEQYF.